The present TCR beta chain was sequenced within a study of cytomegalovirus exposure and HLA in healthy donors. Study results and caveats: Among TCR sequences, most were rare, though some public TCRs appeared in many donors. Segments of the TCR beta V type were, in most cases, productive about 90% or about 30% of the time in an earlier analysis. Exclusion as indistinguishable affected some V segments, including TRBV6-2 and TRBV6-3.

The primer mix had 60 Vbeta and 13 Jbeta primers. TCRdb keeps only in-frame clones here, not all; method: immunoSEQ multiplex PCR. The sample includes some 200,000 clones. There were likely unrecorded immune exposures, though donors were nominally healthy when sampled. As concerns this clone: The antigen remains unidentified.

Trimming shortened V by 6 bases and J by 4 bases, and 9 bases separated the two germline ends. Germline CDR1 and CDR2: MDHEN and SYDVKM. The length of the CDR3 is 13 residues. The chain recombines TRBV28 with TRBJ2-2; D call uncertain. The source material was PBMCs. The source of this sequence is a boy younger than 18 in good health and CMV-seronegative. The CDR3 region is CASRVTGTGELFF. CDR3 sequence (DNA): TGTGCCAGCAGGGTAACGGGCACCGGGGAGCTGTTTTTT.